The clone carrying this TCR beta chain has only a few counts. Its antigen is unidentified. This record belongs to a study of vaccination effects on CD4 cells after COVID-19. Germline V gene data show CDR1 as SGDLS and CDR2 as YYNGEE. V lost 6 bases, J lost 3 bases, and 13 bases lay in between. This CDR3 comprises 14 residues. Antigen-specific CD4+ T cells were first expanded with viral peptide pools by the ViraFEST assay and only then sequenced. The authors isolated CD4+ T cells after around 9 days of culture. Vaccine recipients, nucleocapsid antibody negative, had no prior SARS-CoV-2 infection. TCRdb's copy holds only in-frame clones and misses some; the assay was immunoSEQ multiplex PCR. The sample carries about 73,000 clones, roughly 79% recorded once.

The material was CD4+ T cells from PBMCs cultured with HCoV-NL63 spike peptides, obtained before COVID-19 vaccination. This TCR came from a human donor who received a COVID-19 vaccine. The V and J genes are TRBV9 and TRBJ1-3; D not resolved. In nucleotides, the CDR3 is TGTGCCAGCACCCCCACTTTTTTTGGAAACACCATATATTTT. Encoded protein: CASTPTFFGNTIYF.